This TCR beta chain was observed in a study of blood T cell repertoires in COVID-19 (dated by TCRdb to the early 2020s). With regard to the full study: Collaborator samples came from the United States, Italy and Spain and covered acute and convalescent phases of COVID-19. The material from the prospective study consisted of cDNA or gDNA derived from T cells, B-cell-depleted T cells, or PBMCs. Subjects who had been exposed to COVID-19, were actively infected with it, or had recovered from it provided the deeply sampled blood TCRbeta repertoires that made up the dataset. The repertoires were released in a freely available public database intended as a resource for research on the immune response to SARS-CoV-2. The samples were drawn from the first 160 participants of the ongoing ImmuneRACE study and from 1,254 subjects provided by 6 global collaborators. Nearly every sample came with metadata listing a de-identified subject ID, COVID-19 status, age in years and sex. Where available, HLA class I and class II types were taken from metadata supplied by the sample provider and were not determined by assay-based typing. Overall study outcomes, separate from this receptor: Clinical and demographic metadata were provided uncurated, with the amount varying by source and participant.

This clone was seen a handful of times. Its antigen is still unknown. Nothing much larger sits one base from this clone, and base qualities are not available. The collaborating institutions used their own protocols to collect whole blood in K2EDTA tubes. For TCRbeta analysis, collaborator samples were shipped as frozen whole blood, as isolated PBMCs, or as DNA extracted from either sample type. TCRbeta CDR3 regions were amplified from genomic DNA by means of the immunoSEQ Assay, a bias-controlled multiplex PCR. In the original analysis: Within the assay, amplification of reference gene primers was used to estimate how many nucleated cells each sample contained. To quantify the absolute abundance of each unique TCRbeta CDR3 rearrangement, sequence reads were collapsed and filtered. Productive Simpson clonality was computed per sample as the square root of Simpson's diversity index over productive rearrangements. The table was pulled from immuneACCESS by TCRdb, which kept in-frame rearrangements only. Such tables lose some clones; where checked, under half of the loss comes from unresolved V genes, and the rest has no known cause. For V, J and clone size, that table is used; D and trimming come from the DNA. This sample has about 190,000 clones in its table, and 84% of those were observed once. The ten biggest clones cover approximately 5.1% of the sample.

The germline V gene (reference sequence) provides CDR1 LGHDT and CDR2 YNNKEL. Reading from cysteine to phenylalanine, the CDR3 counts 13 amino acids. The kept DNA is CDR3 alone, 39 bases in frame from the first base. V lost 4 bases and J lost 11 bases; the stretch between them is 16 bases long. The chain is encoded by TRBV3-1 (or the pseudogene TRBV3-2) joined to TRBJ2-3; tentative D gene TRBD2, with 5 bases matching. The clonotype originates from a woman in her seventies with active or convalescent COVID-19. The specimen was peripheral blood. For the CDR3, the sequence is CASSPGSPGGQYF. The nucleotides are TGTGCCAGCAGCCCGGGGAGCCCCGGCGGGCAGTATTTT.